These 14 T cell receptor beta chains came from one sample sequenced in a study of Graves' ophthalmopathy and Graves' hyperthyroidism. Amplified TCR beta CDR3 regions were obtained using RNA transcripts as template. In the first round, RT-PCR was carried out with HTBI primers, and a multiplex PCR formed the second round. TCRdb reprocessed the multiplex PCR reads with MiXCR, giving one entry per CDR3 protein. Of a few hundred thousand distinct CDR3 sequences detected, 15% appear once; the ten largest clones hold roughly 7%. The material sequenced was peripheral blood. The receptors derive from a woman aged 18-29 years with stable Graves' hyperthyroidism.

This clonotype was found many times. This chain connects TRBV12-3 or TRBV12-4 to TRBJ1-2, with D uncertain. Trimming stripped 3 bases from V and 10 bases from J, with 6 bases between. The CDR3 consists of 10 residues. For the CDR3, the DNA is TGTGCCAGCAGTTTGGGCGACTACACCTTC. Its protein is CASSLGDYTF.

This chain uses TRBV6-1 with TRBJ1-5; 12 bases align to TRBD1. With 5 bases clipped from V and 5 bases from J, the junction kept 4 bases outside the gene matches. This CDR3 is 15 amino acids long. Germline V gene lookup returns CDR1 MNHNS and CDR2 SASEGT. CDR3 in amino acids: CASSRDRGQDQPQHF. The DNA for the CDR3 is TGTGCCAGCAGTAGGGACAGGGGGCAGGATCAGCCCCAGCATTTT.

This clonotype came up once. The chain employs TRBV5-1 and TRBJ1-2, with D uncertain. Trimming pared 5 bases from V and 6 bases from J, leaving 11 bases between. Per the germline V gene, CDR1 is SGHRS and CDR2 is YFSETQ. The CDR3 has 12 residues. The CDR3 sequence is CASSRADDGYTF. The CDR3 DNA reads TGCGCCAGCAGTAGGGCAGATGATGGCTACACCTTC.

This clonotype occurred many times. The chain combines TRBV6-2 or TRBV6-3 with TRBJ2-5; TRBD2 matches 10 bases. This CDR3 has 16 residues. V lost 2 bases to trimming and J lost 9 bases; unmatched junction nucleotides: 12. Germline-derived CDR1 and CDR2 are MNHEY and SVGEGT. This chain's CDR3 is CASSYETSGPSGAQYF. The CDR3, as DNA: TGTGCCAGCAGTTACGAGACTAGCGGGCCCTCGGGAGCCCAGTACTTC.

As for this clonotype: One end of the junction varies from germline; a read error may be responsible. The chain employs TRBV24-1 and TRBJ2-2; the D gene is possibly TRBD2 (5 bases). The germline V gene has CDR1 KGHDR and CDR2 SFDVKD. This CDR3 comprises 13 residues. As DNA, the CDR3 is TGTGCCACCAGTGATCTGCGCACCGGGGATCTGTTTTTT. Protein: CATSDLRTGDLFF.

This clonotype was seen many times. CDR3 nucleotides: TGCGCCAGCAGCCAAGTGGGACGGGGGATGGGAGGCTACACCTTC. It encodes CASSQVGRGMGGYTF. This chain connects TRBV4-1 to TRBJ1-2; D may be TRBD1 (5 bases). V lost 1 base to trimming and J lost 8 bases, with 17 bases between them. Per the germline V gene, CDR1 is MGHRA and CDR2 is YSYEKL. This CDR3 has 15 amino acids.

This clonotype was found many times. The chain joins TRBV12-3 or TRBV12-4 to TRBJ2-3, with a weak D call TRBD2 (5 bases). This CDR3 has 12 residues. The V and J ends lost 8 bases and 6 bases respectively, with 12 bases between them. The CDR3 here is CASEARGDTQYF. CDR3 sequence (DNA): TGTGCCAGCGAGGCCCGGGGTGATACGCAGTATTTT.

This clonotype was detected ten times or more. The chain joins TRBV9 to TRBJ1-1; D gene ambiguous. The CDR3 is 16 amino acids. Trimming removed 3 bases from V and 7 bases from J, with 22 bases in between. CDR1 and CDR2 (germline): SGDLS, YYNGEE. CDR3: CASSEIRVGLWDEAFF. The CDR3 DNA sequence: TGTGCCAGCAGCGAGATCCGGGTAGGGCTTTGGGATGAAGCTTTCTTT. Full variable domain (missing parts from reference TRBV9 and TRBJ1-1): DSGVTQTPKHLITATGQRVTLRCSPRSGDLSVYWYQQSLDQGLQFLIQYYNGEERAKGNILERFSAQQFPDLHSELNLSSLELGDSALYFCASSEIRVGLWDEAFFGQGTRLTVV.

This clonotype was found many times. The chain has TRBV5-1 and TRBJ2-7, with a tentative D call TRBD1 (7 bases). Germline V CDR1 and CDR2: SGHRS, YFSETQ. V lost 0 bases and J 1 base, leaving 14 bases between the germline ends. The CDR3 totals 16 residues. In DNA, the CDR3 is TGCGCCAGCAGCTTGGGCGGGACAGCAGTATCCTACGAGCAGTACTTC. Translating it yields CASSLGGTAVSYEQYF.

The sample holds a few counts of this clonotype. The genes are TRBV7-9 and TRBJ1-2; D is unclear. CDR3 length: 14 amino acids. Germline loops: CDR1 SEHNR, CDR2 FQNEAQ (reference sequence). The V end lost 1 base, the J end lost 6 bases, and 12 bases lay between the germline ends. The CDR3 DNA sequence: TGTGCCAGCAGCTTAGAGGAAGCACAGAATGGCTACACCTTC. This sequence encodes CASSLEEAQNGYTF.

This clonotype has a count of ten or more. The chain carries TRBV18 and TRBJ1-1; the match to TRBD1 covers 8 bases. J was trimmed by 1 base and V by 4 bases; bases with no gene match: 8. This CDR3 region has 16 residues. CDR1 and CDR2 from the germline V gene are KGHSH and LQKENI. CDR3 sequence: CASSLNSGTGNTEAFF. For the CDR3, the DNA is TGTGCCAGCTCACTTAACTCCGGGACAGGGAACACTGAAGCTTTCTTT.

The table lists this clonotype with many counts. The chain links TRBV24-1 to TRBJ1-2; no reliable D call. The CDR3 covers 14 residues. CDR1 and CDR2 (germline): KGHDR, SFDVKD. The V end lost 5 bases, the J end lost 2 bases, and 11 bases lay between the germline ends. CDR3 sequence: CATSAGRENYGYTF. The DNA for the CDR3 is TGTGCCACCAGTGCGGGCAGAGAAAACTATGGCTACACCTTC.

This clonotype was recorded at least ten times. This rearrangement joins TRBV9 to TRBJ1-2; the match to TRBD1 covers 9 bases. Trimming took 3 bases from V and 0 from J; bases not matched to a gene: 9. The germline V gene encodes CDR1 SGDLS and CDR2 YYNGEE. The CDR3 runs to 17 residues. CDR3 DNA: TGTGCCAGCAGCGGAAGGGGACAGGGAAGACCTAACTATGGCTACACCTTC. Protein: CASSGRGQGRPNYGYTF.

This clonotype was recorded at least ten times. V gene TRBV3-2 combines with J gene TRBJ2-7. TRBV3-2 is annotated as a pseudogene. This CDR3 has 15 residues. The DNA for the CDR3 is TGTGCCAGCAGCCAGATGGCGACTGGATCCTACGAGCAGTACTTC. Its protein product is CASSQMATGSYEQYF.